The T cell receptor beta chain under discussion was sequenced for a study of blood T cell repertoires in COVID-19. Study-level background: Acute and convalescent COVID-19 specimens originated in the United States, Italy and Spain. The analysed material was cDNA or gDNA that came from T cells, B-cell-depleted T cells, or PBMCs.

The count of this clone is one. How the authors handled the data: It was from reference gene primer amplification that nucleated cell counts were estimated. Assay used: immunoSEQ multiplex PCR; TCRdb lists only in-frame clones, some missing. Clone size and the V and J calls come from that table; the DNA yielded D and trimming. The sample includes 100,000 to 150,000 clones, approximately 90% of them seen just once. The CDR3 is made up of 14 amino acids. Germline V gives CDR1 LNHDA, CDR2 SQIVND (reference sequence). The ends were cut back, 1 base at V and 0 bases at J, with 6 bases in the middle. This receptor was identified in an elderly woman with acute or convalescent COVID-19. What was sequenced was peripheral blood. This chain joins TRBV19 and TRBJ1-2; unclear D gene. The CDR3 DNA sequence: TGTGCCAGTAGTATAGCCTACCCTAACTATGGCTACACCTTC. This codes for CASSIAYPNYGYTF.